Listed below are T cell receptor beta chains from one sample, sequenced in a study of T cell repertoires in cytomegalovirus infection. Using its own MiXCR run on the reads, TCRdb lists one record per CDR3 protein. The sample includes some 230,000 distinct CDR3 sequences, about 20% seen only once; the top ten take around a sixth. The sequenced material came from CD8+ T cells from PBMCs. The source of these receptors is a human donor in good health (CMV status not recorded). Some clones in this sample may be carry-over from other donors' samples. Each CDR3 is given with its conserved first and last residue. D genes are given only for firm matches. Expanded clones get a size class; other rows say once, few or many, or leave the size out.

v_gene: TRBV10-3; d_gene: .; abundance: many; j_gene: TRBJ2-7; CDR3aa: CAISQQGGPSYEQYF; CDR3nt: TGTGCCATCAGCCAACAGGGTGGGCCCTCCTACGAGCAGTACTTC
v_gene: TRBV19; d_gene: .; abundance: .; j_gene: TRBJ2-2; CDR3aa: CASSIVRDGELFF; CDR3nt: TGTGCCAGTAGTATTGTGAGGGACGGGGAGCTGTTTTTT
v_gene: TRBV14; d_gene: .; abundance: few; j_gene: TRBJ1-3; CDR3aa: CASSGNRRDTIYF; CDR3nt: TGTGCCAGCAGCGGGAACAGAAGAGACACCATATATTTT
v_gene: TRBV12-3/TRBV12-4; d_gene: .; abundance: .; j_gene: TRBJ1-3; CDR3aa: CASRRGPNSGNTIYF; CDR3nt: TGTGCCAGCAGAAGGGGACCGAACTCTGGAAACACCATATATTTT
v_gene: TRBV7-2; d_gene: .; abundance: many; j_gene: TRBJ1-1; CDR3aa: CASSLKGLIYGTEAFF; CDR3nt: TGTGCCAGCAGCTTAAAGGGACTGATATACGGCACTGAAGCTTTCTTT
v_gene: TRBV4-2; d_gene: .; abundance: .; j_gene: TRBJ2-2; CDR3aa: CASSQDRGLAGELFF; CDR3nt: TGTGCCAGCAGCCAAGATCGGGGTTTAGCCGGGGAGCTGTTTTTT
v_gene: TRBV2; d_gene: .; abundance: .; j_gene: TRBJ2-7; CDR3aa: CASHSYEQYF; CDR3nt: TGTGCCAGTCACAGCTACGAGCAGTACTTC
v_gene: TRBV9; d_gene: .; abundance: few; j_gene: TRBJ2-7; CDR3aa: CASSVGGGTHEQYF; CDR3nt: TGTGCCAGCAGCGTAGGTGGAGGGACTCACGAGCAGTACTTC
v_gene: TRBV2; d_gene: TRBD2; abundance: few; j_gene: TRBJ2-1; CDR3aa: CASSEALAGDNGQFF; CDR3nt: TGTGCCAGCAGTGAAGCACTAGCGGGGGACAATGGGCAGTTCTTC
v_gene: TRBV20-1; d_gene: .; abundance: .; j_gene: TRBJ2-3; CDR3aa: CSGAGAGDTQYF; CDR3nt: TGCAGTGGGGCGGGGGCGGGAGATACGCAGTATTTT
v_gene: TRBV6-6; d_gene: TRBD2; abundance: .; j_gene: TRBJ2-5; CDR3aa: CASWAVSGGLYQETQYF; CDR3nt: TGTGCCAGTTGGGCGGTTAGCGGGGGCTTGTACCAAGAGACCCAGTACTTC
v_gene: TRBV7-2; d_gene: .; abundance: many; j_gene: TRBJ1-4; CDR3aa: CASSLGPQGPTNEKLFF; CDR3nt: TGTGCCAGCAGCTTAGGCCCACAGGGACCAACTAATGAAAAACTGTTTTTT
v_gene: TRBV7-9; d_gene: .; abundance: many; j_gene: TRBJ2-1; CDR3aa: CASSKAASGDEQFF; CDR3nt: TGTGCCAGCAGCAAGGCGGCTTCGGGCGATGAGCAGTTCTTC
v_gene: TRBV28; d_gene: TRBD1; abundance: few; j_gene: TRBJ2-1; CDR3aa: CASSPRGTGSYGEQFF; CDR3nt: TGTGCCAGCAGTCCAAGGGGGACAGGATCTTATGGTGAGCAGTTCTTC
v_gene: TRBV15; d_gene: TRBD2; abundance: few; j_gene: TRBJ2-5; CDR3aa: CATRVAGTETQYF; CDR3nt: TGTGCCACCAGGGTAGCGGGGACGGAGACCCAGTACTTC
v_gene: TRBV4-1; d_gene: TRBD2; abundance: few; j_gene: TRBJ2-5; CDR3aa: CASSQELAGEETQYF; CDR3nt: TGCGCCAGCAGCCAAGAACTAGCGGGGGAAGAGACCCAGTACTTC
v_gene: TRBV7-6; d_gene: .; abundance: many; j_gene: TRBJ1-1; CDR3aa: CASSTGLRAGENTEAFF; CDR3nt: TGTGCCAGCAGCACGGGACTTCGTGCCGGAGAGAACACTGAAGCTTTCTTT
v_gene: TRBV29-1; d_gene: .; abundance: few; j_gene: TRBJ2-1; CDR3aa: CSAPSSGKAEDEQFF; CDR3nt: TGCAGCGCACCGTCGTCGGGGAAGGCTGAGGATGAGCAGTTCTTC
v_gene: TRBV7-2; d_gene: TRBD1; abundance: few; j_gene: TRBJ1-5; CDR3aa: CASSSTGFQPQHF; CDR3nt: TGTGCCAGCAGCTCGACAGGGTTTCAGCCCCAGCATTTT
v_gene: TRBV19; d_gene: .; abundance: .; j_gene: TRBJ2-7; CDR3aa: CASSIVYRIYEQYF; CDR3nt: TGTGCCAGTAGTATAGTGTACCGGATCTACGAGCAGTACTTC